The 6 T cell receptor beta chains in this list originate from one sample, sequenced in a study of blood T cell repertoires in COVID-19 (dated by TCRdb to the early 2020s). The method behind the library was the immunoSEQ multiplex PCR assay. The immuneACCESS repertoire file appears here via TCRdb, limited to in-frame rearrangements. These files lack a portion of the clones; in checked studies, under half of the deficit traces to unresolved V genes, and the cause of the others is not known. The sample yields about 250,000 clones; approximately 80% were counted once. About 8.1% of the sample is taken by the ten largest. Sequenced material: peripheral blood. These receptors originate from an older man with acute or convalescent COVID-19.

The chain combines TRBV13 with TRBJ2-6; tentatively, D is TRBD2 (5 bases). Trimming left V 5 bases short and J 3 bases short, with 14 bases between. Germline V CDR1 and CDR2: PRHDT, FYEKMQ (reference sequence). This CDR3 has 16 residues. CDR3 sequence: CASSPSGGRGANVLTF. CDR3 bases: TGTGCCAGCAGCCCCTCTGGCGGGCGTGGGGCCAACGTCCTGACTTTC.

V usage is TRBV6-5 and J usage is TRBJ1-5; TRBD1 agrees at 9 bases. Germline CDR1 reads MNHEY; CDR2 reads SVGAGI. With V trimmed by 5 bases and J by 3 bases, 2 bases remained unmatched. The CDR3 has 14 amino acids. The CDR3 DNA sequence: TGTGCCAGCAGTAGGGACAGGGTCAATCAGCCCCAGCATTTT. It is translated as CASSRDRVNQPQHF.

The chain carries TRBV18 and TRBJ2-3; 9 bases map to TRBD1. The CDR3 runs to 20 residues. V was pared by 6 bases and J by 0 bases, with 19 bases of the junction left unmatched. Germline lookup yields CDR1 KGHSH and CDR2 LQKENI. The CDR3 spells CASSLTPRGTGTSSTDTQYF. The CDR3 DNA is TGTGCCAGCTCTCTAACCCCGCGGGGGACAGGGACTTCTAGCACAGATACGCAGTATTTT.

The table lists this clone with a count of one. This chain joins TRBV5-4 and TRBJ2-4; a possible D gene is TRBD1 (5 bases). V lost 10 bases, J lost 7 bases, and 21 bases lay in between. CDR1 is SGHNT, CDR2 YYREEE, per germline (reference sequence). The CDR3 extends over 14 amino acids. CDR3: CAETEWGASNIQYF. The CDR3 region has the DNA TGTGCCGAAACTGAGTGGGGCGCAAGTAACATTCAGTACTTC. Full variable domain (rest looked up from reference TRBV5-4 and TRBJ2-4): ETGVTQSPTHLIKTRGQQVTLRCSSQSGHNTVSWYQQALGQGPQFIFQYYREEENGRGNFPPRFSGLQFPNYSSELNVNALELDDSALYLCAETEWGASNIQYFGAGTRLSVL.

V gene TRBV4-1 combines with J gene TRBJ1-2; D unresolved. The CDR3 contains 15 residues. The V end lost 0 bases, the J end lost 4 bases, and 12 bases lay between the germline ends. Germline assignment: CDR1 MGHRA and CDR2 YSYEKL. CDR3 coding DNA: TGCGCCAGCAGCCAAGAGCGCACGGGGATCTATGGCTACACCTTC. Translation: CASSQERTGIYGYTF.

The J gene is TRBJ2-2, the V gene TRBV19; tentatively, D is TRBD1 (5 bases). V was cut by 3 bases and J by 5 bases, with 16 bases left in between. The germline gives CDR1 LNHDA, CDR2 SQIVND (reference sequence). The CDR3 consists of 16 residues. CDR3 coding DNA: TGTGCCAGTAGTATCGGAGACAGAATTCTGACCGGGGAGCTGTTTTTT. Protein sequence: CASSIGDRILTGELFF.